These 30 T cell receptor beta chains share one sample of origin, sequenced in a study of cytomegalovirus exposure and HLA in healthy donors (dated by TCRdb to 2017 to 2019). The library relied on the immunoSEQ multiplex PCR assay. For the multiplex PCR, a mixture combining 60 forward primers for TCR Vbeta segments and 13 reverse primers for TCR Jbeta segments was used. This immuneACCESS table, as held by TCRdb, lists in-frame sequences with V and J called but not all clones. Of the missing ones, under half trace to an unresolved V gene in checked studies; the others have no known cause. The sample table holds 100,000 to 150,000 clones, of which around 78% were seen once. Of the sample, around 4.8% is held by the ten largest clones. The sequenced material came from PBMCs. The source is a man in his sixties in good health and CMV-seropositive.

The gene calls are TRBV5-1 and TRBJ2-7, with D perhaps TRBD1 (5 bases). The CDR3 is made up of 15 amino acids. Germline values: CDR1 SGHRS, CDR2 YFSETQ. V was cut by 0 bases and J by 6 bases, with 16 bases left in between. The chain's CDR3 is CASSLGGRVVTEQYF. Here the CDR3 DNA reads TGCGCCAGCAGCTTGGGGGGCCGGGTGGTGACCGAGCAGTACTTC.

The rearrangement links TRBV4-1 to TRBJ1-2; 7 bases line up with TRBD1. The germline CDR1 and CDR2 sequences are MGHRA and YSYEKL. J gave up 4 bases and V 4 bases, and 9 bases lay outside the gene matches. The CDR3 sequence is 15 residues long. The CDR3 DNA reads as TGCGCCAGCAGCCCGTCCGGGACAGCCCTCTATGGCTACACCTTC. It codes for CASSPSGTALYGYTF.

The rearrangement joins TRBV29-1 to TRBJ1-4; D remains unclear. The length of the CDR3 is 14 residues. Germline V lookup: CDR1 SQVTM, CDR2 ANQGSEA. Between the trimmed V and J ends, which lost 5 bases and 8 bases, there was a span of 18 bases. The CDR3 DNA follows: TGCAGCGTTTCGGAAGGAGGACCTTCCGAAAAACTGTTTTTT. Translated, it gives CSVSEGGPSEKLFF.

The chain has TRBV7-2 and TRBJ2-1; perhaps TRBD2 as D (6 bases). Germline V gene sequence: CDR1 SGHTA, CDR2 FQGNSA. V was clipped by 4 bases and J by 5 bases, with 12 bases between them. The CDR3 extends over 14 amino acids. As DNA, the CDR3 is TGTGCCAGCAGCTCGTCGACGGGGGACAATGAGCAGTTCTTC. Its protein is CASSSSTGDNEQFF.

The CDR3 nucleotides are TGCGCCAGCAGGGTGTCTGGGGCCCGGGACTATGGCTACACCTTC. Its protein is CASRVSGARDYGYTF. V usage is TRBV5-1 and J usage is TRBJ1-2; possibly TRBD1 for D (5 bases). The CDR3 spans 15 residues. From germline, CDR1 is SGHRS and CDR2 YFSETQ. Trimming cost V 5 bases and J 3 bases, with 17 bases left between them.

This chain joins TRBV7-9 and TRBJ2-3; 9 nucleotides align to TRBD1. CDR3 size: 15 residues. The V gene end was trimmed by 3 bases and the J gene end by 4 bases; junction bases not matched to a gene: 5. Germline V gene data show CDR1 as SEHNR and CDR2 as FQNEAQ (reference sequence). CDR3 amino acids: CASSFWTGDADTQYF. In DNA form, the CDR3 reads TGTGCCAGCAGCTTCTGGACAGGGGACGCAGATACGCAGTATTTT.

The chain has TRBV5-1 and TRBJ2-5; 11 nucleotides align to TRBD1. CDR1 is SGHRS and CDR2 is YFSETQ in the germline V gene. The V gene end was trimmed by 5 bases and the J gene end by 4 bases; junction bases not matched to a gene: 7. This CDR3 comprises 15 residues. CDR3 bases: TGCGCCAGCAGGACCGGGACAGGGGGGGGAGAGACCCAGTACTTC. It is translated as CASRTGTGGGETQYF.

This chain links TRBV18 with TRBJ1-5, with 9 bases identical to TRBD1. Germline-derived CDR1 and CDR2 are KGHSH and LQKENI. Trimming removed 3 bases from V and 6 bases from J; junction bases left unmatched: 6. The CDR3 sequence is 15 residues long. CDR3 sequence (DNA): TGTGCCAGCTCACCCGGGACAGGGTTTACTCAGCCCCAGCATTTT. Translating it yields CASSPGTGFTQPQHF.

The chain links TRBV18 to TRBJ2-5, with 8 bases aligning to TRBD2. This CDR3 has 14 amino acids. Trimming cost V 3 bases and J 3 bases; bases outside gene matches: 3. Per germline, CDR1 KGHSH and CDR2 LQKENI. The CDR3 DNA sequence: TGTGCCAGCTCACCGGGACTAGGTAAAGAGACCCAGTACTTC. Protein: CASSPGLGKETQYF.

This clone was seen a few times. This CDR3 reads CASSETGRRDTIYF. The CDR3 region has the DNA TGTGCCAGCAGTGAGACAGGACGACGGGACACCATATATTTT. The rearrangement links TRBV6-1 to TRBJ1-3; possibly TRBD1 for D (6 bases). V lost 3 bases, J lost 8 bases, and 14 bases lay in between. The CDR3 is 14 residues long. Germline V gene lookup returns CDR1 MNHNS and CDR2 SASEGT.

V and J are TRBV30 and TRBJ1-3; no clear D. Trimming cost V 5 bases and J 4 bases, with 18 bases left between them. This CDR3 spans 15 amino acids. Germline CDR1 GTSNPN, CDR2 SVGIG (reference sequence). CDR3: CAWGESSRFGNTIYF. CDR3 in DNA: TGTGCCTGGGGGGAGTCCAGTCGCTTCGGAAACACCATATATTTT.

This clone was recorded a few times. CDR3 nucleotides: TGTGCCAGCAGCGACAGGGGAGGACGAGCTTTCTTT. Protein sequence: CASSDRGGRAFF. This chain connects TRBV2 to TRBJ1-1; 8 positions agree with TRBD1. The CDR3 is 12 amino acids. CDR1 and CDR2 (germline): SNHLY, FYNNEI. Trimming removed 6 bases from V and 10 bases from J; junction bases left unmatched: 7.

The chain is built from TRBV5-1 and TRBJ1-2; 7 bases fit TRBD1. Germline CDR1 reads SGHRS; CDR2 reads YFSETQ. The CDR3 contains 15 residues. After removal of 4 bases from V and 5 bases from J, the junction contained 11 bases not matched to a gene. The CDR3 sequence is CASSQGGQGGYGYTF. The CDR3 coding sequence is TGCGCCAGCAGCCAAGGGGGCCAAGGGGGATATGGCTACACCTTC.

The CDR3 bases are TGTGCCAGCAGTTCAGGAGGGTGGAGGAACGGGGCTAACTATGGCTACACCTTC. Translation: CASSSGGWRNGANYGYTF. The chain couples TRBV27 to TRBJ1-2; no definite D call. Per the germline V gene, CDR1 is MNHEY and CDR2 is SMNVEV (reference sequence). The CDR3 has 18 amino acids. With 4 bases removed from V and 0 bases from J, the gap between germline ends came to 21 bases.

This rearrangement joins TRBV11-2 to TRBJ1-2; possible D gene TRBD1, 5 bases. In germline, CDR1 is SGHAT, CDR2 FQNNGV. The CDR3 loop spans 15 amino acids. V was trimmed by 5 bases and J by 3 bases, leaving 16 bases between them. CDR3 DNA: TGTGCCAGCAGCCTGAATGGGGCCTTACACTATGGCTACACCTTC. Its protein product is CASSLNGALHYGYTF.

This clone was counted a few times. The chain joins TRBV6-5 to TRBJ2-4; a possible D gene is TRBD2 (6 bases). This CDR3 contains 15 residues. The V gene lost 8 bases and the J gene lost 5 bases, with 19 bases spanning the gap. Germline values: CDR1 MNHEY, CDR2 SVGAGI. The DNA of the CDR3 is TGTGCCAGCCTCTATCTGGCGGGGCTCGAAAACATTCAGTACTTC. Residues: CASLYLAGLENIQYF.

The gene calls are TRBV28 and TRBJ2-7, with 7 bases lining up with TRBD1. V shed 2 bases and J 1 base; nucleotides not matched to a gene: 8. The CDR3 covers 16 residues. CDR1 MDHEN and CDR2 SYDVKM come from the germline V gene. The CDR3 nucleotides read TGTGCCAGCAGTTTAATCCCTCAGGGGGAATCCTACGAGCAGTACTTC. This encodes CASSLIPQGESYEQYF.

The table lists this clone with a count of one. V and J are TRBV28 and TRBJ1-2, with D unresolved. The V gene's germline CDR1 is MDHEN and CDR2 SYDVKM. Deletions cut 7 bases from V and 7 bases from J, with 22 bases between. CDR3 length: 15 residues. This CDR3 is CASTLRCDEASGYTF. DNA for the CDR3: TGTGCCAGCACCCTGCGGTGTGACGAAGCTTCTGGCTACACCTTC.

The CDR3 protein is CAWSDRGNQPQHF. The CDR3 DNA reads as TGTGCCTGGAGTGACAGGGGCAATCAGCCCCAGCATTTT. The J gene is TRBJ1-5, the V gene TRBV30; D possibly corresponds to TRBD1 (6 bases). Germline V CDR1 and CDR2: GTSNPN, SVGIG (reference sequence). The CDR3 length is 13 residues. V was trimmed by 1 base and J by 2 bases, leaving 6 bases between them.

This clone occurred a few times. J is TRBJ2-1 and V is TRBV19; 10 bases are a match to TRBD2. The CDR3 covers 15 residues. V lost 5 bases, J lost 9 bases, and 10 bases stayed unmatched. CDR1 and CDR2 from the germline V gene are LNHDA and SQIVND (reference sequence). CDR3 in DNA: TGTGCCAGTAGTCCCGGTTCGAAGCGGGGGGGTGAGCAGTTCTTC. Its translation: CASSPGSKRGGEQFF.

The chain recombines TRBV5-4 with TRBJ2-3, with a tentative D call TRBD2 (7 bases). Trimming removed 0 bases from V and 4 bases from J, with 12 bases in between. In germline, CDR1 is SGHNT, CDR2 YYREEE (reference sequence). There are 15 residues in the CDR3. CDR3 residues: CASSLGRGRADTQYF. CDR3 bases: TGTGCCAGCAGCTTGGGAAGGGGGAGGGCAGATACGCAGTATTTT.

The CDR3 loop reads CASSLGGGYNEQFF. CDR3 sequence (DNA): TGTGCCAGCAGCTTGGGCGGGGGATACAATGAGCAGTTCTTC. The chain carries TRBV7-2 and TRBJ2-1; 7 positions match TRBD2. Germline trimming cut 3 bases from V and 4 bases from J; bases unmatched to any gene: 3. CDR3 length: 14 residues. Germline V gives CDR1 SGHTA, CDR2 FQGNSA.

This clone occurred once. The CDR3 coding sequence is TGTGCCAGCAGCGTAGATTTTATCTCGACAGGGGGCATGAATGAGCAGTTCTTC. Encoded protein: CASSVDFISTGGMNEQFF. V usage is TRBV9 and J usage is TRBJ2-1; 10 bases are shared with TRBD1. J gave up 7 bases and V 0 bases, and 13 bases lay outside the gene matches. The CDR3 has 18 amino acids. Germline V gene sequence: CDR1 SGDLS, CDR2 YYNGEE.

The rearrangement links TRBV6-1 to TRBJ1-2; 8 bases match TRBD1. Germline V gene data show CDR1 as MNHNS and CDR2 as SASEGT. V trimming: 10 bases; J trimming: 4 bases; junction bases outside the gene matches: 11. This CDR3 region has 14 residues. The CDR3 DNA reads TGTGCCACCTCCCCGGACAGGGAGGGCTATGGCTACACCTTC. Its protein product is CATSPDREGYGYTF.

This clone was counted only a few times. The V call is TRBV2, the J call TRBJ1-5; 9 nucleotides match TRBD1. The CDR3 has 13 amino acids. From germline, CDR1 is SNHLY and CDR2 FYNNEI. V was pared by 10 bases and J by 6 bases, with 7 bases of the junction left unmatched. In DNA form, the CDR3 reads TGTGCCACAAAGAGGGACAGGGTTCAGCCCCAGCATTTT. Translation gives CATKRDRVQPQHF.

V and J are TRBV7-6 and TRBJ2-1; possibly TRBD2 for D (6 bases). Trimming removed 3 bases from V and 7 bases from J, with 19 bases in between. Germline lookup yields CDR1 SGHVS and CDR2 FNYEAQ. The CDR3 is 16 residues long. For the CDR3, the DNA is TGTGCCAGCAGCTTTCGAGAGGGGCGGGGCTGGAATGAGCAGTTCTTC. Protein product: CASSFREGRGWNEQFF.

The chain links TRBV7-3 to TRBJ2-5; D unresolved. Deletions cut 5 bases from V and 0 bases from J, with 13 bases between. Looked up from germline, CDR1 is SGHTA and CDR2 is FQGTGA. This CDR3 region has 15 residues. Here the CDR3 reads CASSPVVEDQETQYF. As DNA, the CDR3 is TGTGCCAGCAGCCCCGTTGTTGAGGACCAAGAGACCCAGTACTTC.

This rearrangement joins TRBV28 to TRBJ1-3; D may be TRBD1 (5 bases). Germline values: CDR1 MDHEN, CDR2 SYDVKM. This CDR3 is 15 amino acids long. Trimming took off 3 bases at V and 2 bases at J, with 11 bases between the two ends. CDR3 DNA sequence: TGTGCCAGCAGTTTCGGAGGGGAAGCTGGAAACACCATATATTTT. It encodes CASSFGGEAGNTIYF.

The chain links TRBV6-1 to TRBJ2-3; D may be TRBD2 (5 bases). With 3 bases removed from V and 0 bases from J, the gap between germline ends came to 10 bases. Germline V CDR1 and CDR2: MNHNS, SASEGT. The CDR3 contains 15 residues. The CDR3 region is CASSDWRASTDTQYF. The CDR3 region has the DNA TGTGCCAGCAGTGATTGGCGGGCTAGCACAGATACGCAGTATTTT.

This clone was recorded only once. This chain links TRBV5-5 with TRBJ2-7; 7 nucleotides match TRBD1. The CDR3 has 16 residues. Germline CDR1 and CDR2: SGHKS and YYEKEE (reference sequence). The V and J ends lost 1 base and 3 bases, in that order; junction bases with no gene match: 10. The CDR3 spells CASSLRGGGRNYEQYF. As DNA, the CDR3 is TGTGCCAGCAGCTTGAGAGGGGGCGGAAGAAACTACGAGCAGTACTTC.